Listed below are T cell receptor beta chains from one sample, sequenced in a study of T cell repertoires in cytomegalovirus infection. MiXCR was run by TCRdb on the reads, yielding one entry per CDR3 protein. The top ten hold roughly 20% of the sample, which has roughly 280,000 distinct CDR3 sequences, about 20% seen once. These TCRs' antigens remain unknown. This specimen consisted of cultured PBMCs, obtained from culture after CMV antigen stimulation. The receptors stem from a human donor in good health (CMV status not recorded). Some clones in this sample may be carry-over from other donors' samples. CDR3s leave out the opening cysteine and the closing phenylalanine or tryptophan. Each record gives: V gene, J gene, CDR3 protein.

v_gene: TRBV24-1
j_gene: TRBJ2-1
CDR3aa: ATSERPGLAGVYNEQF

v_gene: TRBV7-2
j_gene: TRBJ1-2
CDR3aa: ASSFTGSGYT

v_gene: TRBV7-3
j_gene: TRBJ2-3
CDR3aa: ASSLTADSTDTQY

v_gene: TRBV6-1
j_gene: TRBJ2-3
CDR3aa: ASSQGRDQADTQY

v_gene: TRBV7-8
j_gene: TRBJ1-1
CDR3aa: ASSYGQYTEAF

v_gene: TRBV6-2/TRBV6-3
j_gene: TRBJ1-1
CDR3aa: ASSYAERTEAF

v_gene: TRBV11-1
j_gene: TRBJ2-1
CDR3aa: ASSPRTASYNEQF

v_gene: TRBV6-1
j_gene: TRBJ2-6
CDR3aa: ASSDGTSGISGANVLT

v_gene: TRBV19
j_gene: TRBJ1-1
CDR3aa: ASTPYRGEAF

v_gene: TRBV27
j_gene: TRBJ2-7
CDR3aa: ASSLTSTGPGDEQY

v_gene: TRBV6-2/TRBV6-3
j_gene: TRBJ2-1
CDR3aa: ASSYSERRNEQF

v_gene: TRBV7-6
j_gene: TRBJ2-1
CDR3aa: ASSLQGALKNEQF

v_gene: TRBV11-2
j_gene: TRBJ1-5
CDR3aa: ASSYGTGAGQPQH

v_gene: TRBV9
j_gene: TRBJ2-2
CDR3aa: ASSGPTGGTNTGELF

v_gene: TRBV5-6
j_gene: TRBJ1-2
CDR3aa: ATSSTGQGLYGYT

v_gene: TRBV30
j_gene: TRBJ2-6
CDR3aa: AWVNTGAHGANVLT

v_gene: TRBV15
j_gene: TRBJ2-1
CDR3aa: ATSEGRGLAAADEQF

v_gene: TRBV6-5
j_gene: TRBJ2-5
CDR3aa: ASSPKVGAGETQY

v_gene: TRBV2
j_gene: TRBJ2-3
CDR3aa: ASSEASGRSTDTQY

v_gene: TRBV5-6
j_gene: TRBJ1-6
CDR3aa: ASSSGQHNSPLH

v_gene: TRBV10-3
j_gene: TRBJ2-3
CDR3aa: AISRSTDTQY

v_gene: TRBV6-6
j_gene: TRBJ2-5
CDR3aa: ATLWYQETQY

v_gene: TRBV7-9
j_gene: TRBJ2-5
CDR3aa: ASKQNGQETQY

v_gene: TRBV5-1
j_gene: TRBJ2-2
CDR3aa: ASSLASGTTGELF

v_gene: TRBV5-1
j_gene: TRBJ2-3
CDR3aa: ASSLPPEKSTDTQY

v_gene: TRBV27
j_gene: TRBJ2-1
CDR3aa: ASSPPARNEQF

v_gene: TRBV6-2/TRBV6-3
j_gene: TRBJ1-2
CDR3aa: ASSYTDRANGYT

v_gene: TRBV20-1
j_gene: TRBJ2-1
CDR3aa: SARDTLAGGINEQF

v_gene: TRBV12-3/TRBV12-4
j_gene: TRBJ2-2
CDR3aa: ASITGQANTGELF